Listed below are T cell receptor beta chains from one sample, sequenced in a study of OX40 agonist ivuxolimab in advanced cancers. The assay was immunoSEQ multiplex PCR, and TCRdb's table has in-frame clones only and misses some. The data contain 9,500 to 15,000 clones, roughly 72% of them seen just once; the ten biggest clones take up 10% to 15%. Sequences were derived from CD4+ or CD8+ T cells sorted from blood, sampled in a trial of the OX40 agonist ivuxolimab. These receptors were obtained from an adult with an advanced solid tumor such as melanoma, head and neck, liver or kidney cancer. Both conserved end residues are trimmed from each CDR3. Each record gives: D gene, V gene, CDR3 protein. D genes are given only for firm matches.

TRBD1	TRBV15	ATSSDRGLTGELF
-	TRBV28	ASSLGTSRHNEQF
-	TRBV9	ASSPQGSGNTIY
-	TRBV28	ASSFDGNIQY
TRBD1	TRBV11-2	ASSYGTGIHEQY
TRBD1	TRBV7-9	ASSAPGTGKEQY
TRBD2	TRBV6-5	ASSSLAGARNEQF
-	TRBV27	ASSLFYRDRLNGYT
TRBD2	TRBV15	ATSSSRGGAYEQY
-	TRBV27	ASSLLQGLIYEQY
TRBD2	TRBV5-4	ASSFQKRGSPYNEQF
-	TRBV5-6	ASSLTGESYEQY
-	TRBV7-9	ASSLTGRGKNEQF
-	TRBV27	ASSLPTDTQY
-	TRBV11-2	ASSSGGGQPQH
-	TRBV2	ASSDSAGTSYEQY
TRBD2	TRBV4-2	ASSQGLRETQY
TRBD1	TRBV28	ASILGQGVDQPQH
-	TRBV5-1	ASSPGTASYEQY
-	TRBV5-5	ASSFRLWGAGELF
TRBD1	TRBV27	ASSSGTGYTNEQF
-	TRBV10-3	AISESGLAKNIQY
-	TRBV9	ASSVGGLDSPLH
-	TRBV19	ASSIDLGLPGDEQY
-	TRBV10-3	AITANQETQY
TRBD1	TRBV28	ASSPPTDRVLNEQF
-	TRBV18	ASSPVQRAVAKNIQY
-	TRBV7-8	ASSLFARPGNQPQH
-	TRBV28	ASSLLRSSSYGYT
-	TRBV27	ASSLSMGNTEAF
-	TRBV7-9	ASSWAAQETQY
TRBD2	TRBV5-6	ASSLGGSAYEQY
-	TRBV28	ASSLGTYEQY
-	TRBV7-8	ASSPGLYNSPLH
-	TRBV9	ASSEGGGADYGYT
-	TRBV19	ASMPGSSYNEQF
TRBD1	TRBV4-3	ASAPTWGTGLYEQY
-	TRBV14	ASSQRPSNQETQY
-	TRBV5-6	ASSLDGFTGANVLT
-	TRBV19	ASSIGPGAEAF
TRBD2	TRBV9	ASSALAGGPGETQY
-	TRBV7-9	ASSLAHGLGTEAF
TRBD2	TRBV6-6	ASSGGSDNEQF
-	TRBV19	ASSPGSVNSPLH
-	TRBV5-5	ASSLLRGTEAF
-	TRBV7-6	ASSSGPNYEQY
-	TRBV25-1	ASSEGFTIY
TRBD2	TRBV19	ASSMLAGGITGTQY
-	TRBV19	ASSVYWDANEQF